This T cell receptor beta chain appears in the sequencing data of a study of identifying expanded T cells in peripheral blood. Study-wide points: Roughly 1.2 clones differed between technical replicates, versus roughly 16 and 20 over time.

This clone occurred once. Its antigen remains unidentified. Clones were sequenced by immunoSEQ multiplex PCR, and TCRdb holds only the in-frame ones, with some missing. The sample comprises fewer than 60,000 clones, 82% of which are singletons, and 14% rests with the top ten. Healthy donors had no documented immune events, such as infections, while sampled. The CDR3 has 14 amino acids. V lost 3 bases to trimming and J lost 5 bases; unmatched junction nucleotides: 4. CDR1 and CDR2 (germline): LGHNT, FRNRAP. The sample comprised blood. The TCR comes from a person aged 18-69 years in good health. The gene calls are TRBV12-5 and TRBJ1-1; TRBD1 agrees at 9 bases. CDR3 in amino acids: CASGFGTGQTEAFF. As DNA, the CDR3 is TGTGCTAGTGGTTTCGGGACAGGGCAGACTGAAGCTTTCTTT.